These 11 T cell receptor beta chains were all obtained from the same sample, sequenced in a study of blood T cell repertoires in COVID-19. The protocol was immunoSEQ multiplex PCR, while the TCRdb copy is restricted to in-frame clones and leaves out a portion. The sample includes under 40,000 clones, about nine tenths of them seen just once. The sample taken for sequencing was peripheral blood. The receptors stem from a man aged 80 or over with active COVID-19.

The genes are TRBV21-1 and TRBJ2-4; TRBD2 is the table's D call and was not checked against the DNA. TRBV21-1 is listed as a pseudogene. The CDR3 spans 17 residues. DNA of the CDR3: TGTGCCAGCAGCAAAGCGTCGGGGGTTCTAGCCAAAAACATTCAGTACTTC. Translated, it gives CASSKASGVLAKNIQYF.

The chain carries TRBV28 and TRBJ2-7; a weak D match, TRBD2 (5 bases). The length of the CDR3 is 15 residues. The germline V gene encodes CDR1 MDHEN and CDR2 SYDVKM. Trimming removed 2 bases at V and 0 bases at J, with 11 bases between. For the CDR3, the DNA is TGTGCCAGCAGTTTACTAGCCCAATCCTCCTACGAGCAGTACTTC. Translation gives CASSLLAQSSYEQYF.

The genes are TRBV7-2 and TRBJ2-3; 13 positions agree with TRBD2. The germline V gene has CDR1 SGHTA and CDR2 FQGNSA. The trim removed 5 bases at V and 4 bases at J, leaving 6 bases unmatched. This CDR3 is built from 16 residues. The CDR3 region has the DNA TGTGCCAGCAGCGCGCGACTAGCGGGAGGCCCAGATACGCAGTATTTT. Amino acids: CASSARLAGGPDTQYF.

The chain carries TRBV9 and TRBJ2-5; D possibly corresponds to TRBD2 (6 bases). Per germline, CDR1 SGDLS and CDR2 YYNGEE. Trimming left V 0 bases short and J 5 bases short, with 11 bases between. The CDR3 sequence is 14 residues long. CDR3 residues: CASSVVGGVETQYF. The CDR3, as DNA: TGTGCCAGCAGCGTAGTGGGGGGAGTTGAGACCCAGTACTTC.

The rearrangement uses TRBV5-1 and TRBJ2-5; D gene ambiguous. V was clipped by 4 bases and J by 5 bases, with 9 bases between them. CDR3 length equals 12 residues. The germline gives CDR1 SGHRS, CDR2 YFSETQ. CDR3 coding DNA: TGCGCCAGCAGCCGGTCGGGTGAGACCCAGTACTTC. It translates to CASSRSGETQYF.

The chain uses TRBV11-2 and TRBJ2-7; 9 bases align to TRBD2. This CDR3 contains 15 residues. Germline V gene lookup returns CDR1 SGHAT and CDR2 FQNNGV. J gave up 4 bases and V 2 bases, and 6 bases lay outside the gene matches. CDR3 residues: CASSLSRTSVYEQYF. The CDR3, as DNA: TGTGCCAGCAGCTTATCCCGGACTAGCGTTTACGAGCAGTACTTC.

V and J are TRBV9 and TRBJ2-5; 9 bases are a match to TRBD1. The junction had 2 bases not matched to a gene; V was cut back by 0 bases and J by 2 bases. Germline V gene data show CDR1 as SGDLS and CDR2 as YYNGEE. CDR3 length: 15 amino acids. CDR3 sequence reads: CASSVGDREQETQYF. The CDR3 DNA is TGTGCCAGCAGCGTAGGGGACAGGGAACAAGAGACCCAGTACTTC.

J is TRBJ1-1 and V is TRBV9; the D is unclear. Trimming removed 4 bases from V and 5 bases from J, with 21 bases in between. Germline V gene data show CDR1 as SGDLS and CDR2 as YYNGEE. The CDR3 length is 16 residues. The CDR3 region is CASSPRRWGEGTEAFF. The CDR3 coding sequence is TGTGCCAGCAGCCCGCGGCGGTGGGGAGAGGGTACTGAAGCTTTCTTT.

The chain carries TRBV28 and TRBJ2-7; 8 bases map to TRBD1. The V segment lost 7 bases and the J segment 2 bases; nucleotides outside the gene matches: 4. Germline CDR1 MDHEN, CDR2 SYDVKM. The CDR3 consists of 13 residues. The DNA of the CDR3 is TGTGCCAGCACCTCAGGGGGCCCCTACGAGCAGTACTTC. Its translation is CASTSGGPYEQYF.

This sequence joins TRBV5-5 and TRBJ1-5, with no clear D. The CDR3 contains 16 residues. The germline gives CDR1 SGHKS, CDR2 YYEKEE (reference sequence). V was trimmed by 2 bases and J by 5 bases, leaving 17 bases between them. The CDR3 sequence: CASSLESEPLHQPQHF. CDR3 sequence (DNA): TGTGCCAGCAGCTTAGAATCAGAACCCCTTCATCAGCCCCAGCATTTT.

The V gene is TRBV5-1, the J gene TRBJ1-1; a possible D gene is TRBD1 (6 bases). Germline V gene sequence: CDR1 SGHRS, CDR2 YFSETQ. V was cut by 6 bases and J by 5 bases, with 17 bases left in between. This CDR3 region has 14 residues. The CDR3 coding sequence is TGCGCCAGCAATCATCAGGGGCCTTCGACTGAAGCTTTCTTT. Translating gives CASNHQGPSTEAFF.